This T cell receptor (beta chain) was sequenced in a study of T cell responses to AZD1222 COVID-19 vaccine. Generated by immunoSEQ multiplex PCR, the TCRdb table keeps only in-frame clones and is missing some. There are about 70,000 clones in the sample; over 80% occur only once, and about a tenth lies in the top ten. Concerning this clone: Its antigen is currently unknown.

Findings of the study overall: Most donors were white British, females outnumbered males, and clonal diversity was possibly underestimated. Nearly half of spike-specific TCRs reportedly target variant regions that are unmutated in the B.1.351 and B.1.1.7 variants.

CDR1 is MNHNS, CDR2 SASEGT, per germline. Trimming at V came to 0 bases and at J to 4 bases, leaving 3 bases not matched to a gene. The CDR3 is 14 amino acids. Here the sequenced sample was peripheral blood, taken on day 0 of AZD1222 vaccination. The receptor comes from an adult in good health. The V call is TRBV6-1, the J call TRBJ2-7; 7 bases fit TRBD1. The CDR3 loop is CASSEAGGGYEQYF. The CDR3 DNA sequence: TGTGCCAGCAGTGAAGCAGGGGGCGGGTACGAGCAGTACTTC.